What follows are 18 T cell receptor beta chains derived from one specimen sequenced in a study of T cells in Graves' hyperthyroidism and ophthalmopathy. TCR beta CDR3 regions were amplified from RNA. When the TCR CDR3 underwent first-round RT-PCR, the HTBI primer set was used. TCRdb itself ran the multiplex PCR reads through MiXCR, one entry per CDR3 protein. The table shows approximately 640,000 distinct CDR3 sequences, with 45% occurring only once. The specimen was peripheral blood or thyroid tissue (not recorded which). All receptors derive from an adult man with Graves' disease, either hyperthyroidism or ophthalmopathy (not recorded which).

The chain has TRBV4-1 and TRBJ1-5; 10 positions agree with TRBD1. Germline CDR1 reads MGHRA; CDR2 reads YSYEKL. V was pared by 0 bases and J by 6 bases, with 2 bases of the junction left unmatched. CDR3 length: 15 amino acids. The CDR3 nucleotides read TGCGCCAGCAGCCAAGATGGGACAGGGGTTCAGCCCCAGCATTTT. As protein: CASSQDGTGVQPQHF.

The table lists this clonotype with many counts. The chain couples TRBV19 to TRBJ1-1; D is ambiguous. The CDR3 has 13 residues. Per the germline V gene, CDR1 is LNHDA and CDR2 is SQIVND (reference sequence). V lost 8 bases and J lost 4, with 14 bases in between. This CDR3 is CASSTVLGTEAFF. In DNA, the CDR3 is TGTGCCAGTTCGACGGTCCTGGGCACTGAAGCTTTCTTT.

This clonotype was observed a handful of times. J is TRBJ2-2 and V is TRBV4-1; a possible D gene is TRBD2 (6 bases). V lost 1 base and J 3 bases, leaving 15 bases between the germline ends. CDR1 is MGHRA, CDR2 YSYEKL, per germline. This CDR3 contains 17 residues. CDR3 nucleotides: TGCGCCAGCAGCCAAGGATCAAGGACTATGCACACCGGGGAGCTGTTTTTT. As protein: CASSQGSRTMHTGELFF.

In the case of this clonotype: This likely comes from a read error, as the CDR3 has no conserved phenylalanine or tryptophan at its end. The chain links TRBV11-2 to TRBJ1-1; no clear D gene. CDR1 and CDR2 (germline): SGHAT, FQNNGV. V was trimmed by 2 bases and J by 1 base, leaving 8 bases between them. This CDR3 comprises 14 residues. CDR3 amino acids: CASSLSRGNTEAFL. DNA of the CDR3: TGTGCCAGCAGCTTATCTCGGGGGAACACTGAAGCTTTCCTT.

The rearrangement uses TRBV14 and TRBJ1-1; D remains unclear. Trimming left V 0 bases short and J 1 base short, with 9 bases between. Germline V CDR1 and CDR2: SGHDN, FVKESK. The length of the CDR3 is 15 residues. CDR3 sequence reads: CASSQEGTKNTEAFF. As DNA, the CDR3 is TGTGCCAGCAGCCAAGAGGGAACAAAGAACACTGAAGCTTTCTTT.

The chain combines TRBV5-1 with TRBJ1-1; D may be TRBD1 (6 bases). Trimming stripped 5 bases from V and 1 base from J, with 12 bases between. The CDR3 is made up of 14 amino acids. The germline V gene encodes CDR1 SGHRS and CDR2 YFSETQ. CDR3 residues: CASSTRQENTEAFF. The DNA for the CDR3 is TGCGCCAGCAGTACTCGACAGGAGAACACTGAAGCTTTCTTT.

Only a few counts were recorded for this clonotype. The rearrangement links TRBV9 to TRBJ1-1; 7 bases fit TRBD1. After removal of 1 base from V and 6 bases from J, the junction contained 15 bases not matched to a gene. Germline CDR1 reads SGDLS; CDR2 reads YYNGEE. This CDR3 contains 17 residues. The CDR3 DNA follows: TGTGCCAGCAGCGTAACCGGGACAGACCTTGCCGAGGCTGAAGCTTTCTTT. It encodes CASSVTGTDLAEAEAFF. Drawing the rest from reference TRBV9 and TRBJ1-1, the complete variable domain is DSGVTQTPKHLITATGQRVTLRCSPRSGDLSVYWYQQSLDQGLQFLIQYYNGEERAKGNILERFSAQQFPDLHSELNLSSLELGDSALYFCASSVTGTDLAEAEAFFGQGTRLTVV.

The chain is built from TRBV16 and TRBJ1-2, with D maybe TRBD1 (5 bases). V was pared by 0 bases and J by 4 bases, with 9 bases between. The CDR3 has 14 residues. Germline-derived CDR1 and CDR2 are KGHSY and FQNENV. The CDR3 nucleotides are TGTGCCAGCAGCCAATCGGGTCAGGGCTATGGCTACACCTTC. Translating it yields CASSQSGQGYGYTF.

This chain connects TRBV24-1 to TRBJ1-2; D is uncertain. Trimming pared 11 bases from V and 3 bases from J, leaving 21 bases between. This CDR3 contains 15 residues. Germline V gene data show CDR1 as KGHDR and CDR2 as SFDVKD. CDR3 nucleotides: TGTGCCAGCAGCTTCCCACCTGGGAGTTACTATGGCTACACCTTC. Amino acids: CASSFPPGSYYGYTF.

This chain uses TRBV14 with TRBJ1-4; D not resolved. The V end lost 1 base, the J end lost 9 bases, and 12 bases lay between the germline ends. The CDR3 has 14 amino acids. Germline CDR1 is SGHDN and CDR2 is FVKESK. The CDR3 region is CASSQAHSNQKLFF. Here the CDR3 DNA reads TGTGCCAGCAGCCAAGCGCATTCGAATCAAAAACTGTTTTTT.

This chain uses TRBV12-3 or TRBV12-4 with TRBJ1-2, with a possible D match to TRBD1 (5 bases). V was pared by 0 bases and J by 6 bases, with 11 bases between. The CDR3 consists of 14 residues. The CDR3 loop is CASSLAGREHGYTF. In DNA form, the CDR3 reads TGTGCCAGCAGTTTAGCGGGCAGGGAACATGGCTACACCTTC.

To note about this clonotype: A much larger clone lies one base from this, so it may be a read error. The chain recombines TRBV15 with TRBJ1-4; 7 bases map to TRBD1. The length of the CDR3 is 14 residues. The J segment lost 6 bases and the V segment lost 5 bases, leaving 6 bases of the junction unmatched. The germline gives CDR1 LNHNV, CDR2 YYDKDF (reference sequence). CDR3 coding DNA: TGTGCCACCAGCCTCGGGACAGAGGATGAAAAACTGTTTTTT. The encoded protein is CATSLGTEDEKLFF.

The chain employs TRBV12-3 or TRBV12-4 and TRBJ2-5, with D possibly TRBD1 on 6 matching bases. The CDR3 consists of 15 residues. V was trimmed by 2 bases and J by 3 bases, leaving 13 bases between them. Here the CDR3 reads CASSLPQGLKETQYF. The CDR3 nucleotides read TGTGCCAGCAGTTTACCTCAGGGGTTAAAAGAGACCCAGTACTTC.

This clonotype has a handful of counts. This chain joins TRBV5-1 and TRBJ1-1; D is unclear. Per germline, CDR1 SGHRS and CDR2 YFSETQ. V lost 3 bases to trimming and J lost 1 base, with 7 bases between them. This CDR3 comprises 13 residues. CDR3 nucleotide sequence: TGCGCCAGCAGCTCAGCCACGAACACTGAAGCTTTCTTT. The encoded protein is CASSSATNTEAFF.

Note on this clonotype: A much larger clone is a single base away; this may be a read error. This chain joins TRBV24-1 and TRBJ1-6; 7 nucleotides line up with TRBD1. The CDR3 length is 15 residues. V dropped 4 bases and J dropped 6; count of bases not matched to a gene: 5. Germline-derived CDR1 and CDR2 are KGHDR and SFDVKD. CDR3 bases: TGTGCCACCAGTGAACAGGGACAGACTAATTCACCCCTCCACTTT. Translation gives CATSEQGQTNSPLHF.

The genes are TRBV4-2 and TRBJ2-3, with a tentative D call TRBD1 (5 bases). V was shortened by 4 bases and J by 0 bases, with 8 bases between the two germline ends. The germline V gene encodes CDR1 LGHNA and CDR2 YNFKEQ. The CDR3 is made up of 14 amino acids. The CDR3 DNA reads as TGTGCCAGCAGCCTGGACAAGAGCACAGATACGCAGTATTTT. It yields the protein CASSLDKSTDTQYF.

This clonotype has only a few counts. The gene calls are TRBV7-2 and TRBJ1-4; D is possibly TRBD1 (5 bases). CDR3 size: 17 residues. V was cut by 4 bases and J by 0 bases, with 15 bases left in between. CDR1 and CDR2 (germline): SGHTA, FQGNSA. This CDR3 reads CASSSQFVGATNEKLFF. The CDR3 region has the DNA TGTGCCAGCAGCTCTCAATTTGTGGGGGCAACTAATGAAAAACTGTTTTTT.

This clonotype was observed once. A much more abundant neighbour one base away suggests this may be a read error. V usage is TRBV10-2 and J usage is TRBJ1-6; a possible D gene is TRBD1 (5 bases). The CDR3 contains 14 residues. Germline V gene lookup returns CDR1 WSHSY and CDR2 SAAADI. V gave up 6 bases and J gave up 7 bases, with 13 bases separating them. The CDR3 reads CASSCARENSPLHF. The CDR3, as DNA: TGCGCCAGCAGCTGTGCCAGGGAGAATTCACCCCTCCACTTT.